These 13 T cell receptor beta chains were all obtained from the same sample, sequenced in a study of neurological immune-mediated disorders. One entry per CDR3 protein results from TCRdb running MiXCR on the 5' RACE reads. The profile shows 40,000 to 50,000 distinct CDR3 sequences, about 2.5% of them singletons. The sample consisted of PBMCs. The receptors here all came from a man aged 25-45 years with multiple sclerosis.

This clonotype was detected ten times or more. This rearrangement joins TRBV20-1 to TRBJ2-3; a possible D gene is TRBD2 (6 bases). The germline V and J ends were trimmed by 1 base and 8 bases, with 31 bases remaining between them. The germline gives CDR1 DFQATT, CDR2 SNEGSKA (reference sequence). The CDR3 sequence is 19 residues long. CDR3 amino acids: CSARAQSRSGDLGMSTQYF. In DNA form, the CDR3 reads TGCAGTGCTAGAGCTCAATCACGCTCGGGGGACCTGGGGATGTCTACGCAGTATTTT.

This clonotype was seen only a few times. The rearrangement links TRBV20-1 to TRBJ2-5; no clear D gene. CDR1 is DFQATT and CDR2 is SNEGSKA in the germline V gene (reference sequence). V lost 6 bases and J 4 bases, leaving 21 bases between the germline ends. The CDR3 extends over 15 amino acids. CDR3 sequence: CSARGNTVLRETQYF. In DNA, the CDR3 is TGCAGTGCCCGTGGGAACACAGTTTTGCGAGAGACCCAGTACTTC.

This clonotype was seen at least ten times. CDR3 region: CSASAGEGHTEAFF. In nucleotides, the CDR3 is TGCAGTGCTAGTGCCGGGGAGGGGCACACTGAAGCTTTCTTT. The V gene is TRBV20-1, the J gene TRBJ1-1, with a possible D match to TRBD1 (5 bases). Trimming took 3 bases from V and 3 from J, leaving 14 bases between them. The CDR3 has 14 amino acids. Germline CDR1 is DFQATT and CDR2 is SNEGSKA (reference sequence).

In this sample, this clonotype turned up many times. The chain joins TRBV20-1 to TRBJ2-7; a weak D match, TRBD2 (7 bases). Germline V lookup: CDR1 DFQATT, CDR2 SNEGSKA (reference sequence). CDR3 length: 13 amino acids. Trimming took off 1 base at V and 5 bases at J, with 12 bases between the two ends. The CDR3 protein is CSARGGGDHEQYF. CDR3 sequence (DNA): TGCAGTGCTAGAGGAGGGGGGGACCACGAGCAGTACTTC.

This clonotype was seen ten or more times. The V call is TRBV29-1, the J call TRBJ2-2; D gene ambiguous. Per the germline V gene, CDR1 is SQVTM and CDR2 is ANQGSEA. The CDR3 runs to 13 residues. V was cut by 3 bases and J by 3 bases, with 8 bases left in between. CDR3 in amino acids: CSVDPGYTGELFF. CDR3 nucleotide sequence: TGCAGCGTTGACCCAGGTTACACCGGGGAGCTGTTTTTT.

This clonotype was counted many times. The chain combines TRBV6-5 with TRBJ2-7; possibly TRBD1 for D (5 bases). This CDR3 spans 15 amino acids. Germline lookup yields CDR1 MNHEY and CDR2 SVGAGI. V was clipped by 4 bases and J by 1 base, with 14 bases between them. In DNA form, the CDR3 reads TGTGCCAGCAGTTCCGGCAGGGTGATATCCTACGAGCAGTACTTC. This codes for CASSSGRVISYEQYF.

This clonotype was detected ten times or more. The chain combines TRBV20-1 with TRBJ2-3, with 7 bases that match TRBD1. V lost 6 bases and J lost 2; bases outside the gene matches: 5. CDR3 length equals 13 residues. Germline V gene sequence: CDR1 DFQATT, CDR2 SNEGSKA (reference sequence). CDR3 nucleotide sequence: TGCAGTGCCCCGACAGGGCCCACAGATACGCAGTATTTT. Translated: CSAPTGPTDTQYF.

This clonotype has a count of ten or more. This rearrangement joins TRBV9 to TRBJ1-3, with TRBD1 matching 8 bases. CDR3 length: 16 residues. CDR1 and CDR2 from the germline V gene are SGDLS and YYNGEE. The V and J ends lost 1 base and 0 bases, in that order; junction bases with no gene match: 3. The CDR3 protein is CASSVQGASSGNTIYF. CDR3 DNA sequence: TGTGCCAGCAGCGTACAGGGGGCGAGCTCTGGAAACACCATATATTTT.

The table lists this clonotype with many counts. The rearrangement joins TRBV20-1 to TRBJ2-1, with 7 nucleotides matching TRBD2. With 5 bases clipped from V and 10 bases from J, the junction kept 5 bases outside the gene matches. This CDR3 has 11 amino acids. CDR1 and CDR2 (germline): DFQATT, SNEGSKA (reference sequence). In DNA, the CDR3 is TGCAGTGCTTGGGGGGGATTAGAGCAGTTCTTC. Translated: CSAWGGLEQFF.

This clonotype has at least ten counts. The chain links TRBV3-1 to TRBJ1-1; TRBD1 might be the D (6 bases). In germline, CDR1 is LGHDT, CDR2 YNNKEL (reference sequence). The CDR3 runs 13 residues. The V and J ends lost 6 bases and 5 bases respectively, with 13 bases between them. The CDR3 DNA is TGTGCCAGCAGGGGTCCAGGGGAAACTGAAGCTTTCTTT. Translated, it gives CASRGPGETEAFF.

Note on this clonotype: At one end, the junction sequence differs from germline, possibly due to a read error. The chain uses TRBV6-1 and TRBJ2-1; weak D call: TRBD2 (6 bases). Germline V gene lookup returns CDR1 MNHNS and CDR2 SASEGT. CDR3 size: 12 residues. The CDR3 DNA is TGTGACAGCAGCACCCACGGGGGTCATTGGTTCTTC. This codes for CDSSTHGGHWFF.

This clonotype was seen at least ten times. V and J are TRBV12-3 or TRBV12-4 and TRBJ2-5, with D maybe TRBD1 (6 bases). V was pared by 2 bases and J by 5 bases, with 9 bases between. The CDR3 length is 13 residues. DNA of the CDR3: TGTGCCAGCAGTTTATTGCAGGGGGAGACCCAGTACTTC. Translating it yields CASSLLQGETQYF.

The chain joins TRBV6-2 or TRBV6-3 to TRBJ2-7; 8 bases agree with TRBD2. CDR1 is MNHEY, CDR2 SVGEGT, per germline. This CDR3 has 14 amino acids. V was pared by 2 bases and J by 2 bases, with 2 bases of the junction left unmatched. CDR3 amino acids: CASSYGTSAYEQYF. For the CDR3, the DNA is TGTGCCAGCAGTTACGGGACTAGTGCCTACGAGCAGTACTTC.